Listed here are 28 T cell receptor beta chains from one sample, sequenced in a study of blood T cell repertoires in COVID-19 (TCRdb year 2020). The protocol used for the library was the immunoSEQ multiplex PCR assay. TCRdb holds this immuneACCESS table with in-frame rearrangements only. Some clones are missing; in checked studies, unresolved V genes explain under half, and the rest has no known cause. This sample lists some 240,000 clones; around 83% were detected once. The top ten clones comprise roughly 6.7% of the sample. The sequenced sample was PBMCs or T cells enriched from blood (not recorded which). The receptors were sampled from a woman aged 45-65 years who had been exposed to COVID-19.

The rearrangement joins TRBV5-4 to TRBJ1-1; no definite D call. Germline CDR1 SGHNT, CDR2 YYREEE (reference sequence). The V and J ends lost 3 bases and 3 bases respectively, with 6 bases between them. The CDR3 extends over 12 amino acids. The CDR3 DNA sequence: TGTGCCAGCAGCTCCCGGGACACTGAAGCTTTCTTT. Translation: CASSSRDTEAFF.

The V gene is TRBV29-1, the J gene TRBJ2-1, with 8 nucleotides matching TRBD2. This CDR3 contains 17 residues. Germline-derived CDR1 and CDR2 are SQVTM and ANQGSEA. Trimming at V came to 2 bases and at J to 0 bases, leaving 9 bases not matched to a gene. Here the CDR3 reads CSVELAGGIGSYNEQFF. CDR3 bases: TGCAGCGTTGAACTAGCGGGCGGGATAGGCTCCTACAATGAGCAGTTCTTC.

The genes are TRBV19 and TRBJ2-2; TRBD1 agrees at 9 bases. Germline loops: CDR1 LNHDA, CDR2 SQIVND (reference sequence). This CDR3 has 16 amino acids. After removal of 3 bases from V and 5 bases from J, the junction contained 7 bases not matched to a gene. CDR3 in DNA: TGTGCCAGTAGTATCCTTGACAGGGGGGGAACCGGGGAGCTGTTTTTT. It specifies CASSILDRGGTGELFF.

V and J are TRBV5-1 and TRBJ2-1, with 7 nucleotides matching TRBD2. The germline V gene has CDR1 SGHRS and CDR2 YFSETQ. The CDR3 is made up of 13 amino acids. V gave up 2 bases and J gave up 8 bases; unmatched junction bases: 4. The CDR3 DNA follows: TGCGCCAGCAGCTTACGGGGGGAGGATGAGCAGTTCTTC. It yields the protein CASSLRGEDEQFF. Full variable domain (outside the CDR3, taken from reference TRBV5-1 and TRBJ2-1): KAGVTQTPRYLIKTRGQQVTLSCSPISGHRSVSWYQQTPGQGLQFLFEYFSETQRNKGNFPGRFSGRQFSNSRSEMNVSTLELGDSALYLCASSLRGEDEQFFGPGTRLTVL.

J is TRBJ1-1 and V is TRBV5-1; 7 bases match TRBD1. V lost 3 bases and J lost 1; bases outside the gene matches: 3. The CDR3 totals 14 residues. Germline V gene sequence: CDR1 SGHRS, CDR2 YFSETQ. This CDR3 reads CASSSGQSNTEAFF. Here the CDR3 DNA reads TGCGCCAGCAGCTCGGGACAGTCGAACACTGAAGCTTTCTTT.

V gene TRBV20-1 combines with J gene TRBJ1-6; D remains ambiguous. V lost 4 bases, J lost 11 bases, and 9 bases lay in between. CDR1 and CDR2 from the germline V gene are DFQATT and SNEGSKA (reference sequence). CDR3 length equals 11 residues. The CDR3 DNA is TGCAGTGCTAAACGGGGTACACCCCTCCACTTT. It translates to CSAKRGTPLHF.

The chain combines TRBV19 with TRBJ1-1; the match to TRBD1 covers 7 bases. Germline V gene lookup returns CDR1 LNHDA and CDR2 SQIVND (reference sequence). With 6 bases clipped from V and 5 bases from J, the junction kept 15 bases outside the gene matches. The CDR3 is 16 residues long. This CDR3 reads CASRPHSGTVPTEAFF. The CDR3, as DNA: TGTGCCAGTAGGCCCCACTCCGGGACAGTCCCTACTGAAGCTTTCTTT.

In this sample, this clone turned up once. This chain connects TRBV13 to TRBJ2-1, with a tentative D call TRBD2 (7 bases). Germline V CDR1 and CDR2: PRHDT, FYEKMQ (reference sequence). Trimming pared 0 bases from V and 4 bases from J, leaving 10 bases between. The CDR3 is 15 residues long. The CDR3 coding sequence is TGTGCCAGCAGCTTAGGCGGGGGGCCTTACAATGAGCAGTTCTTC. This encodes CASSLGGGPYNEQFF.

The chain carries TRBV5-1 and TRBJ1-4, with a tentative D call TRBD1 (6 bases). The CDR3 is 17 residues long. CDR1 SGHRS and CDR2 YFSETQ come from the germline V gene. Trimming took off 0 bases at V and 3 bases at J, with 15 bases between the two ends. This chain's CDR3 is CASSLGRDRMANEKLFF. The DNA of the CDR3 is TGCGCCAGCAGCTTGGGCCGCGACAGGATGGCTAATGAAAAACTGTTTTTT.

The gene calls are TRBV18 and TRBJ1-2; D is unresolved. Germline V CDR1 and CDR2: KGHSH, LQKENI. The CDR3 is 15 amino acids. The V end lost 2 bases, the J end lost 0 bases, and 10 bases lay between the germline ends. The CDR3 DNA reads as TGTGCCAGCTCACCAGGGCAGGCCCCTAACTATGGCTACACCTTC. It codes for CASSPGQAPNYGYTF.

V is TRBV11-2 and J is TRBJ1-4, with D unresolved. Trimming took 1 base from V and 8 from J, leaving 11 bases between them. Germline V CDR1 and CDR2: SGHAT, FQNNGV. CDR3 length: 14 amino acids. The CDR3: CASSLVVSGEKLFF. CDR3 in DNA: TGTGCCAGCAGCTTAGTGGTTAGCGGGGAAAAACTGTTTTTT.

The DNA of the CDR3 is TGTGCCAGCAGCCAAGGAGGGCACGAGCAGTACTTC. It encodes CASSQGGHEQYF. The J gene is TRBJ2-7, the V gene TRBV3-1 (or the pseudogene TRBV3-2); possible D gene TRBD2, 5 bases. Deletions cut 1 base from V and 5 bases from J, with 6 bases between. The V gene's germline CDR1 is LGHDT and CDR2 YNNKEL (reference sequence). The CDR3 has 12 residues.

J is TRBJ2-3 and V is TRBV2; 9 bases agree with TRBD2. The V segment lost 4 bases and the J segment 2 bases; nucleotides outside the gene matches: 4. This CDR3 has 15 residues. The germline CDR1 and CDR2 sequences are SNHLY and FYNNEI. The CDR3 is CASSAERGATDTQYF. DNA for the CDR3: TGTGCCAGCAGTGCGGAGCGGGGGGCCACAGATACGCAGTATTTT.

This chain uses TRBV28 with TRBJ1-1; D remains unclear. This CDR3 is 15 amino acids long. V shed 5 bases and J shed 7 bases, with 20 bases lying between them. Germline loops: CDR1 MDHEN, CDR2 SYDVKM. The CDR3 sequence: CASSGADRSGYEAFF. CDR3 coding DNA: TGTGCCAGCAGTGGAGCCGATAGATCGGGTTATGAAGCTTTCTTT.

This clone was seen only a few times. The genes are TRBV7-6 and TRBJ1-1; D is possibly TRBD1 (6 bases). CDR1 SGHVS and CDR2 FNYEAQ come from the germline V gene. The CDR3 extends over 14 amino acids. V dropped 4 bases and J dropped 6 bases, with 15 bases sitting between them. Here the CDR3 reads CASSSSTGKAEAFF. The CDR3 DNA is TGTGCCAGCAGCTCCTCTACAGGGAAGGCTGAAGCTTTCTTT.

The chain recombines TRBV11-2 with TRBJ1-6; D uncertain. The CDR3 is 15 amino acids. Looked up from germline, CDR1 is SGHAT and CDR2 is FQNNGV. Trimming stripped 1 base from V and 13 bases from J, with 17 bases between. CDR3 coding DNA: TGTGCCAGCAGCTTAGGGGTAGCGAAGGAGTTCCCCCTCCACTTT. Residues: CASSLGVAKEFPLHF.

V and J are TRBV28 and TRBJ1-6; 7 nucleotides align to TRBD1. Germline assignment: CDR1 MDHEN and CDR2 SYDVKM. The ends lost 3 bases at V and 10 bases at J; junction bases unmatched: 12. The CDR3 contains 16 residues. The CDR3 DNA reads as TGTGCCAGCAGTTTTAAGAGGGGGCTCCATGGGTCACCCCTCCACTTT. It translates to CASSFKRGLHGSPLHF.

The DNA of the CDR3 is TGTGCCAGCAGAGAGGACACAATTGAAGCTTTCTTT. Protein product: CASREDTIEAFF. The J gene is TRBJ1-1, the V gene TRBV2; D might be TRBD1 (5 bases). The CDR3 consists of 12 residues. Germline V lookup: CDR1 SNHLY, CDR2 FYNNEI. V lost 6 bases to trimming and J lost 7 bases, with 12 bases between them.

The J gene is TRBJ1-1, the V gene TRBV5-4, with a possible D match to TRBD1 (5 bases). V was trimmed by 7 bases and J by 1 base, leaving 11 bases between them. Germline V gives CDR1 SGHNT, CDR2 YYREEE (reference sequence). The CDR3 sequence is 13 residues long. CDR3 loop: CASGTPSNTEAFF. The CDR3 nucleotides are TGTGCCAGCGGGACTCCCTCGAACACTGAAGCTTTCTTT. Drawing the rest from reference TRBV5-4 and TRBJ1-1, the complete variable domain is ETGVTQSPTHLIKTRGQQVTLRCSSQSGHNTVSWYQQALGQGPQFIFQYYREEENGRGNFPPRFSGLQFPNYSSELNVNALELDDSALYLCASGTPSNTEAFFGQGTRLTVV.

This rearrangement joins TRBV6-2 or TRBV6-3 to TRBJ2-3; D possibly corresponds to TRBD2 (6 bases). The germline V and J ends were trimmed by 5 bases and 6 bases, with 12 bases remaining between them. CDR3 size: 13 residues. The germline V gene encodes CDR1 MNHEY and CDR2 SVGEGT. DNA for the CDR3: TGTGCCAGCAGTCAGCGACGGGGGGATACGCAGTATTTT. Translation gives CASSQRRGDTQYF.

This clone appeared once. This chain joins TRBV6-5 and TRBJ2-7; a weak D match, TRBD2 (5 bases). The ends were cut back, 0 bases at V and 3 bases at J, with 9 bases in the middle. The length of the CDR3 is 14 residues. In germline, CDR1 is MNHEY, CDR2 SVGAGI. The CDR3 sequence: CASSYSSGLYEQYF. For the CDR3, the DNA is TGTGCCAGCAGTTACTCGAGCGGCCTCTACGAGCAGTACTTC.

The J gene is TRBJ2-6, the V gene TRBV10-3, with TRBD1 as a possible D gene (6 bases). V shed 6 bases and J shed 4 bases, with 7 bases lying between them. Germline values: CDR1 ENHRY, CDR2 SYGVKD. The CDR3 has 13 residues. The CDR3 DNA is TGTGCCATCAGGGGGGCCGGGGCCAACGTCCTGACTTTC. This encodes CAIRGAGANVLTF.

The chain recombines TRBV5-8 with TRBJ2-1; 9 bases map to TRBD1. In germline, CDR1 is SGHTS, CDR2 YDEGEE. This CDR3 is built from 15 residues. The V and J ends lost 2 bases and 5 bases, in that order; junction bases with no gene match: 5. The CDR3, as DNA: TGTGCCAGCAGCTTCGAGGACAGGGGCCACAATGAGCAGTTCTTC. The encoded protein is CASSFEDRGHNEQFF.

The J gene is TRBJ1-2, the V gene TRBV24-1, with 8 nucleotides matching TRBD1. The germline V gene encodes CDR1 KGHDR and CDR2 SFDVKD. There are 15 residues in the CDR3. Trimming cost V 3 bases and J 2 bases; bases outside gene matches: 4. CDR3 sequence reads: CATSDRQGWNYGYTF. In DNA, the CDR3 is TGTGCCACCAGTGATAGACAGGGGTGGAACTATGGCTACACCTTC.

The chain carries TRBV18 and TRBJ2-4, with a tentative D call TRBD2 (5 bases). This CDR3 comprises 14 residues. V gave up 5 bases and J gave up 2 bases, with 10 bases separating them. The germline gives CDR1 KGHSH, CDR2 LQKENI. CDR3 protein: CASSSRETKNIQYF. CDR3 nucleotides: TGTGCCAGCTCAAGCCGGGAAACCAAAAACATTCAGTACTTC.

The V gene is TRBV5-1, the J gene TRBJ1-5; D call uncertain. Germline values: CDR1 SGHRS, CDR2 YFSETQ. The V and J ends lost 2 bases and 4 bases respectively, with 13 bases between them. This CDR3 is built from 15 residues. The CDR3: CASSFEGGLNQPQHF. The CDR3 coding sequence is TGCGCCAGCAGCTTTGAAGGAGGATTGAATCAGCCCCAGCATTTT. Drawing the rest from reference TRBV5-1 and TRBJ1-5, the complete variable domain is KAGVTQTPRYLIKTRGQQVTLSCSPISGHRSVSWYQQTPGQGLQFLFEYFSETQRNKGNFPGRFSGRQFSNSRSEMNVSTLELGDSALYLCASSFEGGLNQPQHFGDGTRLSIL.

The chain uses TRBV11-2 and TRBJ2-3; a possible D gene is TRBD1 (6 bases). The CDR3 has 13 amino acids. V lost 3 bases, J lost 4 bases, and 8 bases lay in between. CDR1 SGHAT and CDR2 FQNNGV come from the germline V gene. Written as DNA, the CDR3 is TGTGCCAGCAGCTTGAACAGGGCAGATACGCAGTATTTT. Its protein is CASSLNRADTQYF.

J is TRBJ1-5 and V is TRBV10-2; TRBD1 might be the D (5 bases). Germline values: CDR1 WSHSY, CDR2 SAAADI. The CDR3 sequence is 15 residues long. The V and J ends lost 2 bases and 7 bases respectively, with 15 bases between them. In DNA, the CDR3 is TGCGCCAGCAGTGAGATGGGCAGGGAGGTACAGCCCCAGCATTTT. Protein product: CASSEMGREVQPQHF.